The rows below give T cell receptor beta chains drawn from one sample of a study of technical replicates of blood from a handful of donors. Some clones are missing from TCRdb's copy, which holds only in-frame ones; the method was immunoSEQ multiplex PCR. This repertoire shows tens of thousands of clones, 85% to 95% found once; its top ten account for 0.2% to 0.3%. Sequencing was performed on T cells isolated from PBMCs. The receptors here all came from a human donor in good health. The CDR3 runs from the conserved cysteine through the conserved F or W. D genes are given only for firm matches. A row's size may be missing; if present it is once, few, many or a size class.

j_gene	d_gene	abundance	v_gene	CDR3nt	CDR3aa
TRBJ1-3	NA	NA	TRBV4-1	TGCGCCAGCAGCCTTTCGAACAGTCATGGAAACACCATATATTTT	CASSLSNSHGNTIYF
TRBJ2-3	NA	NA	TRBV12-5	TGTGCTAGTGTCCTCGTAGATACGCAGTATTTT	CASVLVDTQYF
TRBJ1-1	NA	once	TRBV28	TGTGCCAGCAGTTTATACTTGATGGGCAGGGGCGCAAACACTGAAGCTTTCTTT	CASSLYLMGRGANTEAFF
TRBJ1-5	NA	NA	TRBV19	TGTGCCAGTAGTACCTATAATCAGCCCCAGCATTTT	CASSTYNQPQHF
TRBJ2-1	TRBD2	NA	TRBV4-1	TGCGCCAGCAGCCAGGGACTAGCGGGTAACAATGAGCAGTTCTTC	CASSQGLAGNNEQFF
TRBJ1-3	NA	NA	TRBV9	TGTGCCAGCAGCGATCAAATGCAACTCTCTGGAAACACCATATATTTT	CASSDQMQLSGNTIYF
TRBJ1-5	TRBD1	NA	TRBV15	TGTGCCACCAGCACTCGACAGGGGGTTGGGAATCAGCCCCAGCATTTT	CATSTRQGVGNQPQHF
TRBJ2-7	TRBD1	few	TRBV27	TGTGCCAGCAGACCCAGGGGGTCATCTCAGACCTACGAGCAGTACTTC	CASRPRGSSQTYEQYF
TRBJ2-7	TRBD2	NA	TRBV14	TGTGCCAGCAGCCAAGCGGGGGGGCCCTACGAGCAGTACTTC	CASSQAGGPYEQYF
TRBJ2-6	NA	NA	TRBV2	TGTGCCAGCAGCCCAGACATTGCTGGGGCCAACGTCCTGACTTTC	CASSPDIAGANVLTF
TRBJ2-5	NA	NA	TRBV9	TGTGCCAGCAGCGTAGCTGGCCACCAAGAGACCCAGTACTTC	CASSVAGHQETQYF
TRBJ1-1	TRBD1	NA	TRBV9	TGTGCCAGCAGCGCCGGGACAGGGGGCACTGAAGCTTTCTTT	CASSAGTGGTEAFF
TRBJ2-7	TRBD1	NA	TRBV9	TGTGCCAGCAGCGAGGCCGGGACAGGGGGTTTTGAGCAGTACTTC	CASSEAGTGGFEQYF
TRBJ2-5	NA	NA	TRBV11-2	TGTGCCAGCAGCTTAGAGACTAAGTACCAAGAGACCCAGTACTTC	CASSLETKYQETQYF
TRBJ1-3	NA	NA	TRBV6-5	TGTGCCACCACTTTAGACATCGCTGGAAACACCATATATTTT	CATTLDIAGNTIYF
TRBJ1-1	NA	NA	TRBV27	TGTGCCAGCAGTTTGACGTCGACGGCCGGGACTGAAGCTTTCTTT	CASSLTSTAGTEAFF